The 14 T cell receptor beta chains below come from one sample, sequenced in a study of blood T cell repertoires in COVID-19. Clones were sequenced by immunoSEQ multiplex PCR, and TCRdb holds only the in-frame ones, with some missing. The sample carries about 430,000 clones, around 91% recorded once. The sequenced sample consisted of PBMCs or T cells enriched from blood (not recorded which). The source of these receptors is a man aged 25-40 years who had recovered from COVID-19.

This sequence joins TRBV3-1 (or the pseudogene TRBV3-2) and TRBJ2-3, with TRBD2 identical over 7 bases. Trimming cost V 1 base and J 1 base; bases outside gene matches: 2. This CDR3 is 15 amino acids long. Germline V gene data show CDR1 as LGHDT and CDR2 as YNNKEL (reference sequence). CDR3 in amino acids: CASSQGLAGTDTQYF. CDR3 sequence (DNA): TGTGCCAGCAGCCAAGGACTAGCAGGCACAGATACGCAGTATTTT.

This chain connects TRBV15 to TRBJ1-6; perhaps TRBD1 as D (6 bases). V lost 0 bases and J 9 bases, leaving 15 bases between the germline ends. The CDR3 is made up of 16 amino acids. The germline CDR1 and CDR2 sequences are LNHNV and YYDKDF (reference sequence). The CDR3 here is CATSREKQGFSSPLHF. DNA for the CDR3: TGTGCCACCAGCAGAGAAAAACAGGGTTTCAGTTCACCCCTCCACTTT.

This chain links TRBV28 with TRBJ1-4; D is unresolved. The CDR3 is made up of 16 amino acids. Germline V gene data show CDR1 as MDHEN and CDR2 as SYDVKM. V was cut by 3 bases and J by 7 bases, with 18 bases left in between. The CDR3: CASSFIETPDPEKLFF. CDR3 nucleotide sequence: TGTGCCAGCAGTTTTATTGAGACTCCAGACCCTGAAAAACTGTTTTTT.

The V gene is TRBV19, the J gene TRBJ2-5; 8 nucleotides match TRBD2. The length of the CDR3 is 14 residues. CDR1 and CDR2 (germline): LNHDA, SQIVND (reference sequence). The J segment lost 5 bases and the V segment lost 9 bases, leaving 11 bases of the junction unmatched. The CDR3 loop reads CASSVAGTWETQYF. The DNA for the CDR3 is TGTGCCAGCTCCGTAGCGGGAACGTGGGAGACCCAGTACTTC.

The chain joins TRBV3-1 (or the pseudogene TRBV3-2) to TRBJ2-1, with 7 bases identical to TRBD2. Germline V gene data show CDR1 as LGHDT and CDR2 as YNNKEL (reference sequence). V lost 7 bases, J lost 6 bases, and 12 bases stayed unmatched. The CDR3 runs to 15 residues. CDR3 nucleotide sequence: TGTGCCAGCACAGGCGGCGGGAGCAAGGGCAATGAGCAGTTCTTC. Translation: CASTGGGSKGNEQFF.

The V gene is TRBV6-5, the J gene TRBJ1-5, with 9 bases that match TRBD1. CDR3 length: 14 residues. The trim removed 6 bases at V and 5 bases at J, leaving 5 bases unmatched. CDR1 and CDR2 (germline): MNHEY, SVGAGI. The CDR3 region is CASSLGTGHQPQHF. CDR3 coding DNA: TGTGCCAGCAGCTTAGGGACAGGGCATCAGCCCCAGCATTTT.

The chain has TRBV7-9 and TRBJ1-1; TRBD1 aligns across 8 bases. In germline, CDR1 is SEHNR, CDR2 FQNEAQ (reference sequence). V shed 5 bases and J 11 bases; nucleotides not matched to a gene: 7. The CDR3 runs to 12 residues. CDR3 sequence (DNA): TGTGCCAGCAGCACCGACAGGGGATGGGCTTTCTTT. Translation gives CASSTDRGWAFF. Together with reference TRBV7-9 and TRBJ1-1, the CDR3 gives the full variable domain: DTGVSQNPRHKITKRGQNVTFRCDPISEHNRLYWYRQTLGQGPEFLTYFQNEAQLEKSRLLSDRFSAERPKGSFSTLEIQRTEQGDSAMYLCASSTDRGWAFFGQGTRLTVV.

This clone was seen just once. This chain links TRBV30 with TRBJ1-1; D not resolved. Germline loops: CDR1 GTSNPN, CDR2 SVGIG (reference sequence). V gave up 4 bases and J gave up 3 bases, with 12 bases separating them. This CDR3 spans 13 amino acids. CDR3 region: CAWTTNADTEAFF. The CDR3 DNA is TGTGCCTGGACCACAAATGCGGACACTGAAGCTTTCTTT.

The V call is TRBV6-4, the J call TRBJ2-2; the match to TRBD2 covers 11 bases. CDR1 and CDR2 (germline): MRHNA, SNTAGT. V was clipped by 2 bases and J by 6 bases; unmatched bases: 8. The CDR3 covers 17 residues. The CDR3 here is CASSDALAGVCPGELFF. The CDR3 DNA sequence: TGTGCCAGCAGTGACGCACTAGCGGGAGTATGTCCCGGGGAGCTGTTTTTT.

The CDR3 is CASSYSTRGGKYEQYF. DNA for the CDR3: TGTGCCAGCAGTTACTCAACCAGGGGTGGGAAGTACGAGCAGTACTTC. The chain carries TRBV6-2 or TRBV6-3 and TRBJ2-7; D is perhaps TRBD1 (6 bases). The V end was cut by 0 bases, the J end by 4 bases, with 16 bases between. CDR1 is MNHEY and CDR2 is SVGEGT in the germline V gene. The CDR3 loop spans 16 amino acids.

The CDR3 region has the DNA TGTGCCAGCAGTTACGCTAGCGGGAGAGGGTACGAGCAGTACTTC. Its translation is CASSYASGRGYEQYF. The genes are TRBV6-5 and TRBJ2-7; 10 bases line up with TRBD2. This CDR3 is built from 15 residues. After removal of 2 bases from V and 4 bases from J, the junction contained 5 bases not matched to a gene. Germline CDR1 is MNHEY and CDR2 is SVGAGI.

This sequence joins TRBV6-5 and TRBJ1-1; D is undetermined. The CDR3 length is 12 residues. Germline CDR1 is MNHEY and CDR2 is SVGAGI. Trimming pared 8 bases from V and 3 bases from J, leaving 10 bases between. DNA of the CDR3: TGTGCCAGCGTCAGAACATACACTGAAGCTTTCTTT. This sequence encodes CASVRTYTEAFF.

This chain connects TRBV28 to TRBJ2-7; the D is unclear. The CDR3 runs 13 residues. V was shortened by 7 bases and J by 0 bases, with 10 bases between the two germline ends. Per germline, CDR1 MDHEN and CDR2 SYDVKM. The DNA for the CDR3 is TGTGCCAGCACTTTCCCGGGCTCCTACGAGCAGTACTTC. Protein sequence: CASTFPGSYEQYF.

For the CDR3, the DNA is TGTGCCAGCTCAGGTACAGGGTCCCACGAGCAGTACTTC. It codes for CASSGTGSHEQYF. The rearrangement uses TRBV18 and TRBJ2-7, with D possibly TRBD1 on 6 matching bases. Germline V gene data show CDR1 as KGHSH and CDR2 as LQKENI. The CDR3 has 13 residues. Trimming left V 5 bases short and J 5 bases short, with 13 bases between.